The 27 T cell receptor beta chains given below trace back to one sample, sequenced in a study of human T cells and chemical hapten exposure. Time point described: patch test 2, 6 weeks after DPC sensitization. Noted treatment: therapeutic diphenylcyclopropenone sensitization with weekly scalp DPC. TCRdb passed the RACE reads through MiXCR, listing each CDR3 protein once. Of about 84,000 distinct CDR3 sequences in the sample, around 9.3% were seen once. The input for sequencing was whole blood, taken in connection with sensitization to the hapten diphenylcyclopropenone (DPC). The receptors originated from a woman between 45 and 60 years old with alopecia areata. Some clones in this sample may be carry-over from other donors' samples.

This clonotype appeared a few times. The gene calls are TRBV7-9 and TRBJ2-2; 7 positions agree with TRBD1. The CDR3 is made up of 15 amino acids. J was trimmed by 7 bases and V by 5 bases; bases with no gene match: 10. Germline V gives CDR1 SEHNR, CDR2 FQNEAQ (reference sequence). The CDR3 sequence: CASSVGTAGGGELFF. CDR3 nucleotides: TGTGCCAGCAGCGTTGGGACAGCAGGAGGCGGGGAGCTGTTTTTT.

The V call is TRBV5-1, the J call TRBJ2-6; D not certain. Per the germline V gene, CDR1 is SGHRS and CDR2 is YFSETQ. Trimming removed 3 bases from V and 6 bases from J, with 7 bases in between. This CDR3 spans 13 amino acids. The DNA of the CDR3 is TGCGCCAGCAGCTCCCCCGAGGCCAACGTCCTGACTTTC. It yields the protein CASSSPEANVLTF.

This clonotype was seen a few times. The chain recombines TRBV29-1 with TRBJ2-2, with unresolved D. CDR1 is SQVTM and CDR2 is ANQGSEA in the germline V gene. The CDR3 runs to 13 residues. The ends were cut back, 3 bases at V and 2 bases at J, with 7 bases in the middle. CDR3 sequence (DNA): TGCAGCGTTGATGTAGAAAACACCGGGGAGCTGTTTTTT. This encodes CSVDVENTGELFF.

This clonotype has a handful of counts. The rearrangement links TRBV2 to TRBJ1-1, with 9 bases fitting TRBD1. The CDR3 runs to 16 residues. Germline trimming cut 6 bases from V and 1 base from J; bases unmatched to any gene: 9. Germline CDR1 and CDR2: SNHLY and FYNNEI. CDR3 loop: CASRLGWDRANTEAFF. CDR3 coding DNA: TGTGCCAGCAGGCTGGGGTGGGACAGGGCGAACACTGAAGCTTTCTTT. Drawing the rest from reference TRBV2 and TRBJ1-1, the complete variable domain is EPEVTQTPSHQVTQMGQEVILRCVPISNHLYFYWYRQILGQKVEFLVSFYNNEISEKSEIFDDQFSVERPDGSNFTLKIRSTKLEDSAMYFCASRLGWDRANTEAFFGQGTRLTVV.

CDR3 nucleotide sequence: TGTGCCACCAGTGACCAGGGACAGGTTCGTGAAAAACTGTTTTTT. Amino acids: CATSDQGQVREKLFF. The chain links TRBV24-1 to TRBJ1-4, with 8 positions matching TRBD1. Germline values: CDR1 KGHDR, CDR2 SFDVKD. The CDR3 is 15 residues long. V was clipped by 4 bases and J by 7 bases; unmatched bases: 7.

As regards this clonotype: A much larger clone differs by one base, so this may be a read error. The CDR3 spells CSASQGDYGYSF. CDR3 DNA: TGCAGTGCTAGCCAGGGGGACTATGGCTACAGCTTC. The chain combines TRBV20-1 with TRBJ1-2; 7 positions agree with TRBD1. Germline CDR1 and CDR2: DFQATT and SNEGSKA (reference sequence). This CDR3 has 12 residues.

This clonotype was counted between two and nine times. The chain joins TRBV29-1 to TRBJ2-2; no clear D gene. The CDR3 is 13 residues long. V was pared by 1 base and J by 2 bases, with 5 bases between. Per germline, CDR1 SQVTM and CDR2 ANQGSEA. The CDR3 loop reads CSVEVYNTGELFF. The CDR3, as DNA: TGCAGCGTTGAAGTTTACAACACCGGGGAGCTGTTTTTT.

This clonotype has ten or more counts. The rearrangement joins TRBV6-1 to TRBJ1-1, with D perhaps TRBD1 (5 bases). This CDR3 has 14 residues. With 7 bases removed from V and 7 bases from J, the gap between germline ends came to 19 bases. CDR1 and CDR2 (germline): MNHNS, SASEGT. CDR3 sequence: CASTERQGRGEAFF. The CDR3 DNA is TGTGCCAGCACCGAGCGGCAGGGCCGGGGTGAAGCTTTCTTT.

In this sample, this clonotype turned up many times. The chain joins TRBV2 to TRBJ2-2; TRBD2 agrees at 12 bases. The CDR3 spans 16 residues. Germline V gives CDR1 SNHLY, CDR2 FYNNEI. V dropped 7 bases and J dropped 4; count of bases not matched to a gene: 7. CDR3 region: CASTWTSGEATGELFF. DNA of the CDR3: TGTGCCAGCACCTGGACTAGCGGGGAGGCCACCGGGGAGCTGTTTTTT. The variable domain in full, with the rest retrieved from reference TRBV2 and TRBJ2-2, is EPEVTQTPSHQVTQMGQEVILRCVPISNHLYFYWYRQILGQKVEFLVSFYNNEISEKSEIFDDQFSVERPDGSNFTLKIRSTKLEDSAMYFCASTWTSGEATGELFFGEGSRLTVL.

The V gene is TRBV28, the J gene TRBJ2-7, with 8 bases that match TRBD1. The ends lost 5 bases at V and 5 bases at J; junction bases unmatched: 11. CDR1 and CDR2 (germline): MDHEN, SYDVKM. The CDR3 runs to 15 residues. CDR3 sequence: CASSTPQGAMDEQYF. CDR3 in DNA: TGTGCCAGCAGTACCCCTCAGGGGGCAATGGACGAGCAGTACTTC.

Ten or more counts support this clonotype. The chain uses TRBV27 and TRBJ2-7, with TRBD1 as a possible D gene (7 bases). The germline CDR1 and CDR2 sequences are MNHEY and SMNVEV (reference sequence). The CDR3 extends over 14 amino acids. Trimming left V 5 bases short and J 4 bases short, with 15 bases between. CDR3 bases: TGTGCCAGCAGTGGAAGGACAGGACTATACGAGCAGTACTTC. Protein product: CASSGRTGLYEQYF.

This clonotype was recorded at least ten times. The chain uses TRBV6-2 or TRBV6-3 and TRBJ2-7; no reliable D call. Germline V gene data show CDR1 as MNHEY and CDR2 as SVGEGT. This CDR3 is built from 11 residues. V shed 6 bases and J shed 4 bases, with 7 bases lying between them. CDR3 sequence: CASRNTYEQYF. CDR3 in DNA: TGTGCCAGCAGAAATACGTACGAGCAGTACTTC.

This chain uses TRBV7-2 with TRBJ2-3; D gene ambiguous. CDR3 length: 15 amino acids. CDR1 is SGHTA and CDR2 is FQGNSA in the germline V gene. V was pared by 5 bases and J by 6 bases, with 18 bases between. CDR3 DNA sequence: TGTGCCAGCAGCCTGGTCCCCAGTGCACACGATACGCAGTATTTT. Its protein is CASSLVPSAHDTQYF.

This chain links TRBV6-2 or TRBV6-3 with TRBJ2-7, with D maybe TRBD2 (6 bases). The CDR3 consists of 13 residues. Per the germline V gene, CDR1 is MNHEY and CDR2 is SVGEGT. With 4 bases removed from V and 6 bases from J, the gap between germline ends came to 13 bases. CDR3 sequence (DNA): TGTGCCAGCAGTTCCCCAGGAGGGATCGAGCAGTACTTC. Amino acid sequence: CASSSPGGIEQYF.

This clonotype was seen at least ten times. The chain combines TRBV2 with TRBJ2-1, with D hard to call. V shed 10 bases and J shed 5 bases, with 15 bases lying between them. The CDR3 is made up of 13 amino acids. Germline lookup yields CDR1 SNHLY and CDR2 FYNNEI. Here the CDR3 reads CATSPGRNNEQFF. As DNA, the CDR3 is TGTGCCACCTCCCCAGGCAGGAACAATGAGCAGTTCTTC.

This clonotype was counted many times. V gene TRBV20-1 combines with J gene TRBJ2-5; D is possibly TRBD1 (6 bases). There are 14 residues in the CDR3. Deletions cut 6 bases from V and 0 bases from J, with 14 bases between. Germline-derived CDR1 and CDR2 are DFQATT and SNEGSKA (reference sequence). CDR3 region: CSARKRQDQETQYF. The DNA for the CDR3 is TGCAGTGCCAGAAAAAGACAGGACCAAGAGACCCAGTACTTC.

Only a few counts were recorded for this clonotype. The chain employs TRBV12-3 or TRBV12-4 and TRBJ1-4, with D possibly matching TRBD1 (5 bases). This CDR3 region has 14 residues. Trimming took 5 bases from V and 6 from J, leaving 13 bases between them. Here the CDR3 reads CASSVHGGDEKLFF. The CDR3, as DNA: TGTGCCAGCAGTGTCCACGGGGGGGATGAAAAACTGTTTTTT.

This clonotype has only a few counts. This chain connects TRBV19 to TRBJ2-1; 9 nucleotides agree with TRBD2. Germline CDR1 LNHDA, CDR2 SQIVND (reference sequence). The CDR3 is 15 amino acids. With V trimmed by 9 bases and J by 2 bases, 8 bases remained unmatched. The CDR3, as DNA: TGTGCCAGCAAACTAGCGGGCCCGGCCTACAATGAGCAGTTCTTC. Translating gives CASKLAGPAYNEQFF. Full variable domain (outside the CDR3, taken from reference TRBV19 and TRBJ2-1): DGGITQSPKYLFRKEGQNVTLSCEQNLNHDAMYWYRQDPGQGLRLIYYSQIVNDFQKGDIAEGYSVSREKKESFPLTVTSAQKNPTAFYLCASKLAGPAYNEQFFGPGTRLTVL.

The CDR3 spells CASSPPKDSYEQYF. CDR3 bases: TGTGCCAGCTCACCACCGAAGGACTCCTACGAGCAGTACTTC. V is TRBV18 and J is TRBJ2-7; D is uncertain. The CDR3 consists of 14 residues. The germline gives CDR1 KGHSH, CDR2 LQKENI. The V end lost 0 bases, the J end lost 0 bases, and 6 bases lay between the germline ends.

This chain joins TRBV28 and TRBJ2-1; TRBD2 aligns across 7 bases. CDR3 length: 17 amino acids. J gave up 6 bases and V 4 bases, and 15 bases lay outside the gene matches. CDR1 is MDHEN, CDR2 SYDVKM, per germline. The DNA of the CDR3 is TGTGCCAGCAGTTCATTTTCACGGGGGAGGGCGGGCAATGAGCAGTTCTTC. Protein product: CASSSFSRGRAGNEQFF.

This clonotype was seen more than once but under ten times. V usage is TRBV7-7 and J usage is TRBJ2-1, with 8 nucleotides matching TRBD2. Germline CDR1 and CDR2: SSHAT and FNYEAQ (reference sequence). The CDR3 consists of 14 residues. J was trimmed by 9 bases and V by 6 bases; bases with no gene match: 10. The CDR3 coding sequence is TGTGCCAGCAGTAAAAAAGCGGGAGTGATTGAGCAGTTCTTC. This translates into CASSKKAGVIEQFF.

This clonotype was counted at least ten times. The V call is TRBV29-1, the J call TRBJ2-7; 12 bases fit TRBD2. Germline CDR1 and CDR2: SQVTM and ANQGSEA. The V and J ends lost 5 bases and 4 bases, in that order; junction bases with no gene match: 3. CDR3 size: 13 residues. The CDR3 here is CSVWGLAGYEQYF. In DNA form, the CDR3 reads TGCAGCGTTTGGGGACTAGCGGGTTACGAGCAGTACTTC.

There are a few counts of this clonotype. The genes are TRBV6-5 and TRBJ1-1; 7 nucleotides match TRBD1. Per germline, CDR1 MNHEY and CDR2 SVGAGI. This CDR3 comprises 16 residues. The junction had 7 bases not matched to a gene; V was cut back by 2 bases and J by 1 base. The CDR3 loop reads CASSYGRGRGNTEAFF. As DNA, the CDR3 is TGTGCCAGCAGTTACGGGAGGGGGCGAGGGAACACTGAAGCTTTCTTT.

This clonotype was counted many times. The J gene is TRBJ2-2, the V gene TRBV4-1; D not resolved. Looked up from germline, CDR1 is MGHRA and CDR2 is YSYEKL. The V end lost 1 base, the J end lost 7 bases, and 4 bases lay between the germline ends. The CDR3 is 12 amino acids. This CDR3 reads CASSQGLGELFF. As DNA, the CDR3 is TGCGCCAGCAGCCAAGGCCTCGGGGAGCTGTTTTTT.

This clonotype was counted ten times or more. The CDR3 sequence is CASSEASLSLQFF. In nucleotides, the CDR3 is TGTGCCAGCAGTGAAGCTAGCTTATCTCTGCAGTTCTTC. The chain carries TRBV6-1 and TRBJ2-1; D gene unclear. Trimming cost V 0 bases and J 12 bases, with 12 bases left between them. The CDR3 runs to 13 residues. The germline gives CDR1 MNHNS, CDR2 SASEGT.

The chain employs TRBV20-1 and TRBJ2-7; TRBD1 aligns across 9 bases. Trimming took 0 bases from V and 6 from J; bases not matched to a gene: 6. This CDR3 region has 14 residues. Germline lookup yields CDR1 DFQATT and CDR2 SNEGSKA (reference sequence). CDR3 loop: CSARDMDRGIEQYF. DNA for the CDR3: TGCAGTGCTAGAGATATGGACAGGGGAATCGAGCAGTACTTC.

The rearrangement joins TRBV29-1 to TRBJ1-1, with no clear D. The CDR3 consists of 13 residues. With 0 bases removed from V and 1 base from J, the gap between germline ends came to 6 bases. Per the germline V gene, CDR1 is SQVTM and CDR2 is ANQGSEA. CDR3 residues: CSVEEGPNTEAFF. Written as DNA, the CDR3 is TGCAGCGTTGAAGAAGGTCCGAACACTGAAGCTTTCTTT.